The following is a T cell receptor (beta chain) sequence with its context. Its antigen is as yet unknown. This entry is derived from a study of T cell responses to AZD1222 COVID-19 vaccine. Study information: Combined were second doses at about 4 or about 12 weeks.

Study results and caveats: Repertoire collection took place solely once the T cell response had peaked. It should be noted that donors were predominantly white British and more often female, and clonal diversity was possibly underestimated.

The repertoire was sequenced with immunoSEQ multiplex PCR; TCRdb's copy has only in-frame clones and lacks some. Here the sample spans under 150,000 clones, roughly 87% being singletons. The germline V and J ends were trimmed by 4 bases and 9 bases, with 17 bases remaining between them. The germline CDR1 and CDR2 sequences are SGHNT and YYREEE (reference sequence). The CDR3 loop spans 15 amino acids. The sample was peripheral blood, taken on day 0 of AZD1222 vaccination. The gene calls are TRBV5-4 and TRBJ1-6; no clear D. The clonotype was recovered from an adult in good health. This CDR3 is CASSPTVLWGSPLHF. The CDR3 nucleotides read TGTGCCAGCAGCCCCACCGTGCTGTGGGGTTCACCCCTCCACTTT.